Listed below are T cell receptor beta chains from one sample, sequenced in a study of shared clonotypes between healthy human individuals. Measured with immunoSEQ multiplex PCR; TCRdb has only the in-frame clones, and not every one. The data contain about 2.1 million clones, about 93% of them seen just once; the ten biggest clones take up 1.5% to 2%. Material: naive CD8+ T cells from PBMCs. The source of these receptors is a man between 18 and 35 years old in good health. Some clones in this sample may be carry-over from other donors' samples. CDR3s leave out the opening cysteine and the closing phenylalanine or tryptophan. Fields, in order: J gene, V gene, CDR3 protein.

J gene: TRBJ1-4
V gene: TRBV2
CDR3 protein: ASSESAQQINEKLF

J gene: TRBJ2-7
V gene: TRBV19
CDR3 protein: ASSPGTASYEQY

J gene: TRBJ2-7
V gene: TRBV28
CDR3 protein: ASLGTAPSMGEQY

J gene: TRBJ1-4
V gene: TRBV4-1
CDR3 protein: ASSQGGEKLF

J gene: TRBJ2-5
V gene: TRBV18
CDR3 protein: ASSPPKVSGSQETQY

J gene: TRBJ2-1
V gene: TRBV28
CDR3 protein: ASSPPGVSYNEQF

J gene: TRBJ2-2
V gene: TRBV27
CDR3 protein: ASSLQTTGELF

J gene: TRBJ1-1
V gene: TRBV7-9
CDR3 protein: ASSQWTGGPNTEAF

J gene: TRBJ2-7
V gene: TRBV29-1
CDR3 protein: SVRTSGSIYEQY

J gene: TRBJ2-1
V gene: TRBV11-2
CDR3 protein: ASSSSYTYYNEQF

J gene: TRBJ2-5
V gene: TRBV27
CDR3 protein: ASSTKRPETQY

J gene: TRBJ1-1
V gene: TRBV30
CDR3 protein: AWSLGGTEAF

J gene: TRBJ2-7
V gene: TRBV5-1
CDR3 protein: ASSLERGQGYEQY

J gene: TRBJ2-1
V gene: TRBV4-1
CDR3 protein: ASSQVAGSSYNEQF

J gene: TRBJ1-3
V gene: TRBV4-2
CDR3 protein: ASSQDGQGGNTIY

J gene: TRBJ2-5
V gene: TRBV15
CDR3 protein: ATSSASQETQY

J gene: TRBJ1-1
V gene: TRBV15
CDR3 protein: ATSRTETGPFWKAF

J gene: TRBJ2-1
V gene: TRBV9
CDR3 protein: ASSPHSYEQF

J gene: TRBJ1-1
V gene: TRBV7-9
CDR3 protein: ASSHPGNTEAF

J gene: TRBJ1-1
V gene: TRBV9
CDR3 protein: ASGTVNTEAF

J gene: TRBJ2-1
V gene: TRBV9
CDR3 protein: ASSVGAGGPREQF

J gene: TRBJ2-1
V gene: TRBV28
CDR3 protein: ASSFPRGQSWSQSYNEQF

J gene: TRBJ1-1
V gene: TRBV5-1
CDR3 protein: ASSLAAENTEAF

J gene: TRBJ2-4
V gene: TRBV9
CDR3 protein: ASSPYGSENIQY

J gene: TRBJ2-7
V gene: TRBV9
CDR3 protein: ASSGQSYEQY

J gene: TRBJ2-1
V gene: TRBV28
CDR3 protein: ASGRGLDEQF

J gene: TRBJ2-1
V gene: TRBV7-3
CDR3 protein: ASSLIGTRGPAEQF

J gene: TRBJ2-1
V gene: TRBV5-1
CDR3 protein: ASSLRSADSEYNEQF

J gene: TRBJ2-7
V gene: TRBV4-1
CDR3 protein: ASSPSPGSGLYEQY

J gene: TRBJ1-2
V gene: TRBV28
CDR3 protein: ASSLGWTENYGYT

J gene: TRBJ2-7
V gene: TRBV7-9
CDR3 protein: ASSLTGGSSYEQY

J gene: TRBJ2-1
V gene: TRBV28
CDR3 protein: ASRDRARNEQF

J gene: TRBJ2-3
V gene: TRBV11-2
CDR3 protein: ASSLSKIIVADTQY

J gene: TRBJ2-7
V gene: TRBV15
CDR3 protein: ATSNSHGQYEQY

J gene: TRBJ2-2
V gene: TRBV9
CDR3 protein: ASSFGVVDTGELF

J gene: TRBJ1-2
V gene: TRBV19
CDR3 protein: ASIQGLNGYT

J gene: TRBJ1-2
V gene: TRBV5-4
CDR3 protein: ASSKESEDINYGYT

J gene: TRBJ2-7
V gene: TRBV7-9
CDR3 protein: ASGWSGRSYEQY

J gene: TRBJ2-3
V gene: TRBV9
CDR3 protein: ASSGTYTDTQY

J gene: TRBJ2-7
V gene: TRBV5-4
CDR3 protein: ASSLGTSGSIVDEQY